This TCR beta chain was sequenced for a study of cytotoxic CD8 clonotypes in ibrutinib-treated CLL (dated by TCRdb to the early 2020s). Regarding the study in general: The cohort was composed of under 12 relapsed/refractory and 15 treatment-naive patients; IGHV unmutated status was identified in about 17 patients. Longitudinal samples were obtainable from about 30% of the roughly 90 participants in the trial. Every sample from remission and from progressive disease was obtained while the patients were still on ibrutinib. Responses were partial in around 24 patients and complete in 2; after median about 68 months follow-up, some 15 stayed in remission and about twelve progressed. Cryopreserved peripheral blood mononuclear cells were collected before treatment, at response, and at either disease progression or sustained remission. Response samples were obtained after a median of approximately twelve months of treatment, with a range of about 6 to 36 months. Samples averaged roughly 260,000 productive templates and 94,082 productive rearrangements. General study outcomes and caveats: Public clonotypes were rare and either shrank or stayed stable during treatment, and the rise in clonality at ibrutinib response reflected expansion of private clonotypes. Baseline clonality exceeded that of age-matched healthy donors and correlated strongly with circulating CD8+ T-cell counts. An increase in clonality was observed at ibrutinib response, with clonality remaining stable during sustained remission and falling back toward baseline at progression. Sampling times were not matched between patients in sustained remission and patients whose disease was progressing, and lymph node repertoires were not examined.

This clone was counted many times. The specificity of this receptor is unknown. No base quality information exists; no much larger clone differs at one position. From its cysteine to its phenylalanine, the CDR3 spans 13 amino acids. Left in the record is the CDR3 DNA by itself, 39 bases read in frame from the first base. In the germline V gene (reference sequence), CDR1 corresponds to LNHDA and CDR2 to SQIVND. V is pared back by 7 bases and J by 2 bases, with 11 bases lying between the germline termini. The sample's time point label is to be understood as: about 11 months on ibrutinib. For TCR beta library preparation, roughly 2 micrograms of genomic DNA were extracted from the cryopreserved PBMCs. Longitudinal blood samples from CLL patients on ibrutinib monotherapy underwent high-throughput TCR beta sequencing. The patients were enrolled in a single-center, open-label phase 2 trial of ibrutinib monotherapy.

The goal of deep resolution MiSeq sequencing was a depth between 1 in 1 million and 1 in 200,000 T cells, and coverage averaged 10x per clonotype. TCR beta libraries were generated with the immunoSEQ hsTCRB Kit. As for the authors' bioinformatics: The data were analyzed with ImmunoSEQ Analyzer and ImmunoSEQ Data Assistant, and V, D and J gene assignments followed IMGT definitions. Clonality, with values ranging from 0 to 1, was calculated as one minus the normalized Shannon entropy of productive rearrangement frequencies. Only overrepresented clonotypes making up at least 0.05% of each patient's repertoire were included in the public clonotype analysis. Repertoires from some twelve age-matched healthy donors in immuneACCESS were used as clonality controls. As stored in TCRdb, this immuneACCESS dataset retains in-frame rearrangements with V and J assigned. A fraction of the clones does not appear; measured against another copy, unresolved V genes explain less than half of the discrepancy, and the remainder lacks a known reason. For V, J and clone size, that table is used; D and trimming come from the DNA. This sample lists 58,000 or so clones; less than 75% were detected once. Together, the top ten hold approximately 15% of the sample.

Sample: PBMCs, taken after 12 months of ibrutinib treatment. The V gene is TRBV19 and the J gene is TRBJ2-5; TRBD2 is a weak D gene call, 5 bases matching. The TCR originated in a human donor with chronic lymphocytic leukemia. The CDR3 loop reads CASKRAKQETQYF. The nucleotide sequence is TGTGCCAGTAAGAGGGCTAAACAAGAGACCCAGTACTTC. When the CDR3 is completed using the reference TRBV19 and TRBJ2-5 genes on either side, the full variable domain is DGGITQSPKYLFRKEGQNVTLSCEQNLNHDAMYWYRQDPGQGLRLIYYSQIVNDFQKGDIAEGYSVSREKKESFPLTVTSAQKNPTAFYLCASKRAKQETQYFGPGTRLLVL.